The 18 T cell receptor beta chains reported below all come from one sample, sequenced in a study of response to subunit inactivated influenza vaccine. TCRdb fed the RT-PCR reads into MiXCR, producing one record per CDR3 protein. Of under 550,000 distinct CDR3 sequences listed, 6.5% to 8% are singletons. The material was PBMCs from blood, obtained around 2 years after vaccination. The receptor set was obtained from a man in his fifties or sixties who received an inactivated influenza vaccine.

This clonotype was observed at least ten times. This chain links TRBV7-9 with TRBJ2-1; 7 bases line up with TRBD2. J gave up 4 bases and V 6 bases, and 12 bases lay outside the gene matches. CDR3 length equals 16 residues. In germline, CDR1 is SEHNR, CDR2 FQNEAQ (reference sequence). This CDR3 is CASSLQREAPYNEQFF. CDR3 bases: TGTGCCAGCAGTCTACAACGGGAGGCCCCTTACAATGAGCAGTTCTTC. The entire variable domain, with the rest obtained from reference TRBV7-9 and TRBJ2-1, is as follows: DTGVSQNPRHKITKRGQNVTFRCDPISEHNRLYWYRQTLGQGPEFLTYFQNEAQLEKSRLLSDRFSAERPKGSFSTLEIQRTEQGDSAMYLCASSLQREAPYNEQFFGPGTRLTVL.

In its sample, this clonotype was seen once. A read error may account for a junction end that differs from germline. The gene calls are TRBV4-1 and TRBJ1-2; D gene unclear. Germline assignment: CDR1 MGHRA and CDR2 YSYEKL. The CDR3 has 14 amino acids. CDR3 nucleotides: TGCGCCAGCAGCCAAGACACAGCTAACTGTGGCTACACCTTC. Translated: CASSQDTANCGYTF.

This clonotype was seen a few times. The rearrangement links TRBV7-2 to TRBJ2-7; D may be TRBD2 (6 bases). Germline assignment: CDR1 SGHTA and CDR2 FQGNSA. The CDR3 is 14 amino acids. The ends were cut back, 1 base at V and 7 bases at J, with 14 bases in the middle. The CDR3 loop reads CASSLDGTAQEQYF. The DNA of the CDR3 is TGTGCCAGCAGCTTAGACGGGACTGCCCAAGAGCAGTACTTC.

The rearrangement links TRBV28 to TRBJ1-6; D remains unclear. Looked up from germline, CDR1 is MDHEN and CDR2 is SYDVKM. This CDR3 spans 14 amino acids. Trimming removed 6 bases from V and 10 bases from J, with 16 bases in between. This CDR3 is CASRDRAVTSPLHF. In DNA, the CDR3 is TGTGCCAGCAGGGATCGGGCCGTCACCTCACCCCTCCACTTT.

This clonotype has ten or more counts. This chain uses TRBV11-2 with TRBJ2-1, with D uncertain. CDR1 is SGHAT, CDR2 FQNNGV, per germline. The germline V and J ends were trimmed by 4 bases and 8 bases, with 6 bases remaining between them. The CDR3 is made up of 11 amino acids. CDR3 sequence: CASSSGYEQFF. DNA of the CDR3: TGTGCCAGCAGCTCCGGGTATGAGCAGTTCTTC.

This chain uses TRBV11-2 with TRBJ2-1; TRBD2 aligns across 8 bases. The CDR3 covers 14 residues. The germline gives CDR1 SGHAT, CDR2 FQNNGV. The V and J ends lost 6 bases and 7 bases, in that order; junction bases with no gene match: 8. The CDR3 region is CASSPSSGGNEQFF. CDR3 bases: TGTGCCAGCAGTCCCAGTTCGGGGGGGAATGAGCAGTTCTTC.

This clonotype was recorded many times. The genes are TRBV29-1 and TRBJ2-1; 14 nucleotides match TRBD2. Per the germline V gene, CDR1 is SQVTM and CDR2 is ANQGSEA. The CDR3 is 12 amino acids. V gave up 8 bases and J gave up 9 bases; unmatched junction bases: 3. The CDR3 reads CSTGLAGGEQFF. The CDR3 nucleotides are TGCAGCACAGGACTAGCGGGAGGTGAGCAGTTCTTC.

The J gene is TRBJ2-7, the V gene TRBV7-6, with a possible D match to TRBD1 (6 bases). This CDR3 spans 14 amino acids. V was clipped by 4 bases and J by 2 bases, with 12 bases between them. Germline CDR1 and CDR2: SGHVS and FNYEAQ. CDR3: CASSSTGQPYEQYF. CDR3 sequence (DNA): TGTGCCAGCAGCTCGACAGGTCAACCCTACGAGCAGTACTTC.

This clonotype appeared a few times. The J gene is TRBJ2-3, the V gene TRBV18, with D hard to call. CDR1 and CDR2 (germline): KGHSH, LQKENI. V shed 4 bases and J shed 5 bases, with 16 bases lying between them. The CDR3 runs 15 residues. CDR3: CASSLTGVSVDTQYF. The CDR3 DNA follows: TGTGCCAGCTCACTCACTGGGGTATCGGTAGATACGCAGTATTTT.

The V call is TRBV5-1, the J call TRBJ2-7; TRBD1 matches at 12 bases. CDR1 and CDR2 (germline): SGHRS, YFSETQ. Trimming removed 0 bases from V and 6 bases from J; junction bases left unmatched: 13. The CDR3 totals 18 residues. CDR3 loop: CASSLVPSGTGGMVEQYF. CDR3 in DNA: TGCGCCAGCAGCTTGGTTCCTTCGGGGACAGGGGGCATGGTCGAGCAGTACTTC.

This clonotype has a handful of counts. The chain is built from TRBV28 and TRBJ2-7; 7 nucleotides line up with TRBD2. Germline assignment: CDR1 MDHEN and CDR2 SYDVKM. The V segment lost 5 bases and the J segment 2 bases; nucleotides outside the gene matches: 6. This CDR3 is 14 amino acids long. The CDR3 protein is CASSRPSGAYEQYF. The CDR3 DNA reads TGTGCCAGCAGTCGTCCTAGCGGTGCCTACGAGCAGTACTTC.

This clonotype was found a few times. The J gene is TRBJ2-1, the V gene TRBV5-5, with 11 bases aligning to TRBD2. Germline CDR1 is SGHKS and CDR2 is YYEKEE (reference sequence). J was trimmed by 5 bases and V by 1 base; bases with no gene match: 5. The CDR3 is 16 residues long. CDR3 in DNA: TGTGCCAGCAGCTTGACGGTAGCGGGGGGGCACAATGAGCAGTTCTTC. It translates to CASSLTVAGGHNEQFF.

This clonotype was seen only a few times. The chain employs TRBV12-3 or TRBV12-4 and TRBJ1-1; no definite D call. Trimming removed 4 bases from V and 1 base from J, with 13 bases in between. The CDR3 is 15 amino acids. CDR3 loop: CASSSSFDGNTEAFF. The CDR3 nucleotides are TGTGCCAGCAGTTCCTCATTCGACGGGAACACTGAAGCTTTCTTT.

The rearrangement joins TRBV9 to TRBJ2-1; no reliable D call. This CDR3 contains 15 residues. The V end was cut by 0 bases, the J end by 0 bases, with 7 bases between. CDR1 is SGDLS and CDR2 is YYNGEE in the germline V gene. CDR3 sequence: CASSVEPSSYNEQFF. The CDR3 nucleotides are TGTGCCAGCAGCGTAGAGCCTAGCTCCTACAATGAGCAGTTCTTC.

This clonotype was seen more than once but under ten times. The CDR3: CSATNRGGLGTRDTQYF. The CDR3 DNA is TGCAGTGCTACTAACCGCGGGGGCCTCGGGACACGGGATACGCAGTATTTT. The genes are TRBV20-1 and TRBJ2-3; D is perhaps TRBD2 (7 bases). CDR1 is DFQATT and CDR2 is SNEGSKA in the germline V gene (reference sequence). The CDR3 is 17 amino acids. V was clipped by 4 bases and J by 6 bases, with 26 bases between them.

The chain employs TRBV6-5 and TRBJ1-1; 9 bases are shared with TRBD1. The CDR3 is 15 residues long. CDR1 MNHEY and CDR2 SVGAGI come from the germline V gene. The V and J ends lost 3 bases and 5 bases, in that order; junction bases with no gene match: 7. Written as DNA, the CDR3 is TGTGCCAGCAGTTATGGGGACAGGGTGGGAACTGAAGCTTTCTTT. This translates into CASSYGDRVGTEAFF.

Worth noting for this clonotype: This may come from a read error, since a much larger clone is one base off. CDR3 sequence (DNA): TGTGCCAGCAGCTTAGCAGAGAGGCGGCCAAGCTCCTACGAGCAGTACTTC. Protein product: CASSLAERRPSSYEQYF. This chain connects TRBV7-9 to TRBJ2-7; D unresolved. The CDR3 sequence is 17 residues long. V was shortened by 0 bases and J by 0 bases, with 15 bases between the two germline ends. Germline V gene data show CDR1 as SEHNR and CDR2 as FQNEAQ (reference sequence).

This rearrangement joins TRBV4-1 to TRBJ2-7; the match to TRBD1 covers 7 bases. In germline, CDR1 is MGHRA, CDR2 YSYEKL. J was trimmed by 2 bases and V by 1 base; bases with no gene match: 8. The CDR3 sequence is 16 residues long. CDR3 residues: CASSQAGDSVTYEQYF. The CDR3 nucleotides read TGCGCCAGCAGCCAAGCAGGGGACAGCGTAACCTACGAGCAGTACTTC.